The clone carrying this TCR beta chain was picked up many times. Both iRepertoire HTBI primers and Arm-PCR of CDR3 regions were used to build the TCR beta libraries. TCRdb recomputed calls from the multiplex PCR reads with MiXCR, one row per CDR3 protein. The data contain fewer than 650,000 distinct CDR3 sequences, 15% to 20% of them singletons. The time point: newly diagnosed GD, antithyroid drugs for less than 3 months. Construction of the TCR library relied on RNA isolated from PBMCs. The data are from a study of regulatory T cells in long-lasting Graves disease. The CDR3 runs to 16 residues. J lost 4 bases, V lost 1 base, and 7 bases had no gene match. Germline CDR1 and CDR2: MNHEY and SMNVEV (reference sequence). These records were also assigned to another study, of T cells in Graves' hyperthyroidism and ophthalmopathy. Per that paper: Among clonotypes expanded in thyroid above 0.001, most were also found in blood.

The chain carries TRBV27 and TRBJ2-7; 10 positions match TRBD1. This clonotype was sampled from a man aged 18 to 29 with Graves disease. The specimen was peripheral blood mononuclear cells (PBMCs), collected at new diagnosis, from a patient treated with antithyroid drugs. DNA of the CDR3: TGTGCCAGCAGTTTATTGGGGGGACAGGGGAGGTACGAGCAGTACTTC. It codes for CASSLLGGQGRYEQYF.